This T cell receptor (beta chain) was retrieved from a study of shared clonotypes between healthy human individuals. Turning to the study itself: CD4 naive and CD4 memory each took three plates per donor, while CD8 naive took two and CD8 memory one.

CD45RO-negative cells were positively selected for CCR7, leaving out terminally differentiated effector memory CD45RA+ cells. Healthy and HIV-negative, the adult donors had no recent acute infections or vaccinations. Germline lookup yields CDR1 MNHEY and CDR2 SMNVEV (reference sequence). The J segment lost 2 bases and the V segment lost 5 bases, leaving 11 bases of the junction unmatched. The CDR3 length is 17 residues. Source study methods: Filtering differed since immunoSEQ provided only junctions, with no quality scores. Profiled with immunoSEQ multiplex PCR; TCRdb holds only in-frame clones, not every one. The V and J calls and clone size were taken over from that table, and D and trimming were inferred from the DNA. The data hold millions of clones, with just over 90% observed a single time.

Sequences were obtained from naive CD8+ T cells from PBMCs. This TCR was sampled from a man younger than 35 in good health. Some clones in this sample may be carry-over from other donors' samples. The chain has TRBV27 and TRBJ2-3; the match to TRBD2 covers 9 bases. The CDR3 nucleotides are TGTGCCAGCAGTGCCCGTAGCGGGAGCCGAGTCACAGATACGCAGTATTTT. This encodes CASSARSGSRVTDTQYF.